This TCR beta chain was captured by sequencing in a study of T cell responses to AZD1222 COVID-19 vaccine (dated by TCRdb to the early 2020s). About the study as a whole: TCR sequencing was performed for about 250 trial participants, of whom around 200 were given two doses of AZD1222 and around 26 were given two doses of MenACWY control vaccine. Trial participants were enrolled by age into 18-55, 56-69 and 70-plus year subgroups, with around 150, 28 and 57 TCR-sequenced participants respectively.

This sample's time point label indicates: about 28 days (+/-7) after the second vaccine dose. AZD1222 recipients whose second dose came at about 4 weeks and those whose second dose came at about 12 weeks were combined into one group, since spike-specific TCR depth and breadth did not differ between the two schedules. Vaccinee samples were obtained from the UK trials COV001 and COV002, which included a single-blind randomized controlled phase 2/3 trial of AZD1222 (ChAdOx1 nCoV-19) in healthy adults. For TCRbeta chain sequencing, PBMC samples were collected from trial participants at day 0 and at day 28 after the second dose. The CDR3 regions of human TCRbeta chains were subjected to immunosequencing. Regarding the original processing steps: TCRs in the repertoires were compared against a reference library of SARS-CoV-2-specific TCRs that had been generated with the MIRA antigen-specificity platform. Breadth was defined as the fraction of unique TCRs that were SARS-CoV-2-associated. Depth was defined as the fraction of total T cells that were SARS-CoV-2-associated. Using the MIRA data, each spike-specific TCR was assigned both to the spike region to which the TCR was reactive and to a CD4 or CD8 class. Log10-transformed breadth and depth values were compared by one-way ANOVA with Sidak's multiple comparisons tests. This is the immuneACCESS table as TCRdb keeps it, with only in-frame sequences that have V and J called. A part of the clones is gone; compared with another copy, unresolved V genes explain less than half, and the rest is unexplained. The V and J calls and the clone size are those of that table, but D and trimming were determined from the DNA. A total of about 120,000 clones appear in this sample, approximately 94% of them only once. The ten biggest clones cover around 5% of the sample.

Points the paper makes about the study in general: In the small 56-69-year group, the increase in depth fell short of significance, most likely because of low power. Spike-specific TCR breadth and depth rose significantly after two AZD1222 doses compared with day 0 and with MenACWY recipients. Epitopes outside the regions mutated in the B.1.351 and B.1.1.7 variants were reportedly recognized by nearly half of the unique spike-specific TCRs. The vaccine-associated CD4 TCRs covered the entire spike protein, and the dominant responses fell in regions 160-218 and 743-854. Most participants were white British and females outnumbered males, and the authors suggested that clonal diversity may have been underestimated. Conclusions about previously exposed vaccinees were limited because only six AZD1222 recipients were SARS-CoV-2 seropositive at baseline. Because no day 14 peak-response samples were available, repertoires were characterized only after the peak T cell response.

The germline V gene sets CDR1 to SGHAT and CDR2 to FQNNGV. V and J lose 5 bases and 4 bases, and a span of 9 bases separates them. From its cysteine to its phenylalanine, the CDR3 spans 13 amino acids. The CDR3 DNA has 39 bases and is translated from base 1. Note on this clone: The antigen it binds to is not known. No much larger clone is present one base from it, and per-base qualities are unavailable.

Rearrangement joined TRBV11-2 to TRBJ1-5, with the D gene not confidently named. The source material was peripheral blood, sampled 28 days after the second AZD1222 dose. The source of this sequence is an adult who received the AZD1222 COVID-19 vaccine. The CDR3 protein sequence reads: CASSEEGNQPQHF. Here is the DNA: TGTGCCAGCAGCGAAGAAGGGAATCAGCCCCAGCATTTT.